The source of this TCR beta chain is a study of blood T cell repertoires in COVID-19. This CDR3 is built from 14 residues. Germline values: CDR1 MNHEY, CDR2 SVGAGI. Trimming removed 7 bases from V and 7 bases from J; junction bases left unmatched: 5. Sequencing used immunoSEQ multiplex PCR; TCRdb keeps in-frame clones, though not all of them. The data show around 65,000 clones, 75% to 85% seen once. The sequence came from a human donor in a cohort sampled during active COVID-19. The specimen sequenced was peripheral blood. The J gene is TRBJ1-6, the V gene TRBV6-5; 9 nucleotides align to TRBD1. The CDR3 sequence: CASNPGQGNSPLHF. The CDR3 DNA follows: TGTGCCAGCAATCCCGGACAGGGGAATTCACCCCTCCACTTT.